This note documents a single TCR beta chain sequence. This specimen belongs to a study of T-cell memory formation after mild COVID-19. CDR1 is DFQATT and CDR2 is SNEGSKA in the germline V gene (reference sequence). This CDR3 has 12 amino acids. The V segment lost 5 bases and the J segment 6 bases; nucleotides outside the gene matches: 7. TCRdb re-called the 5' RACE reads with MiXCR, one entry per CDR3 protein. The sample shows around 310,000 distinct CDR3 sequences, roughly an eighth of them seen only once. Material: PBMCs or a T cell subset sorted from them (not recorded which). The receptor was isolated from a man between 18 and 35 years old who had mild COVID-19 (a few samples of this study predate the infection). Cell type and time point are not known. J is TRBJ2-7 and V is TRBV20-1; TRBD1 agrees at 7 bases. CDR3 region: CSAVTGPSEQYF. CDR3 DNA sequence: TGCAGTGCTGTGACAGGGCCAAGCGAGCAGTACTTC.